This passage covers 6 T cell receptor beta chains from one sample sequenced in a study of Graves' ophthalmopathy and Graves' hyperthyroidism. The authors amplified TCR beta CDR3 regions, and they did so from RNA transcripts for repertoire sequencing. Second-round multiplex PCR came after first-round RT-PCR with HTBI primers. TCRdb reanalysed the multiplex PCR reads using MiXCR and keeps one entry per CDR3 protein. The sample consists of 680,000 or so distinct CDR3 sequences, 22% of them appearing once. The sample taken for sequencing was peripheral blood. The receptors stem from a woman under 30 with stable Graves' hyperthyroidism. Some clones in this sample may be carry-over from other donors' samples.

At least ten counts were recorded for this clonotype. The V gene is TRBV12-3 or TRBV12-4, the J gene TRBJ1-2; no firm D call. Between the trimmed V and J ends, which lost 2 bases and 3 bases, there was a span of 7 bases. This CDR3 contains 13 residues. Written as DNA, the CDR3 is TGTGCCAGCAGTTTAAAGGGTGACTATGGCTACACCTTC. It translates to CASSLKGDYGYTF.

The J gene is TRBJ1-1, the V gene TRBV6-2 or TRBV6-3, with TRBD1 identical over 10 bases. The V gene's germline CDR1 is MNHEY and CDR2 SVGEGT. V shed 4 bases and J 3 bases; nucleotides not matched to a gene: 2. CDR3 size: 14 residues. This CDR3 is CASSWTGGYTEAFF. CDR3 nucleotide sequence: TGTGCCAGCAGTTGGACAGGGGGGTACACTGAAGCTTTCTTT.

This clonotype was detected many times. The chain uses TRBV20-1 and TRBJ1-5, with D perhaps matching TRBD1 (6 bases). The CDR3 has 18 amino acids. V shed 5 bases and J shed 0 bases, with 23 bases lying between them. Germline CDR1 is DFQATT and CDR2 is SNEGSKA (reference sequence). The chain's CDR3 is CSALDFTGASYSNQPQHF. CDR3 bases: TGCAGTGCTCTTGATTTTACGGGGGCCAGCTATAGCAATCAGCCCCAGCATTTT.

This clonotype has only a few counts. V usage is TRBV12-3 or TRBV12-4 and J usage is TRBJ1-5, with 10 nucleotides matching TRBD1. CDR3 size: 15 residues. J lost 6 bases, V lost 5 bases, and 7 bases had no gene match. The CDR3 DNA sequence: TGTGCCAGCAGTCCGGGGACAGGGGTCGGTCAGCCCCAGCATTTT. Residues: CASSPGTGVGQPQHF.

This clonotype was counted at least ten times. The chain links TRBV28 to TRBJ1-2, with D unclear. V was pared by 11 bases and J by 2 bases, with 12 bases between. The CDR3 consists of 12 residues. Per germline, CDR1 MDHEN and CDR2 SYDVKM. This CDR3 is CAGWGANYGYTF. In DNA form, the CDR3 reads TGTGCCGGTTGGGGAGCAAACTATGGCTACACCTTC.

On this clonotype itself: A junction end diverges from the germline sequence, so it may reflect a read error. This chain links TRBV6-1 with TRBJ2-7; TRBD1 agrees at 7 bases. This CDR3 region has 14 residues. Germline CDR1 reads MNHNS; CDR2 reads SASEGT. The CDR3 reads CASSEGTGRNEQHF. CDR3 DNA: TGTGCCAGCAGTGAAGGGACAGGTCGGAACGAGCAGCACTTC.